This is a list of T cell receptor beta chains from one sample in a study of T cells in Graves' hyperthyroidism and ophthalmopathy. MiXCR, applied by TCRdb to the multiplex PCR reads, yields one record per CDR3 protein. The sample lists about 380,000 distinct CDR3 sequences; roughly 13% were seen once. Sequenced: blood. These TCRs come from a woman in her sixties with Graves' hyperthyroidism. CDR3s include the opening cysteine and the closing phenylalanine or tryptophan. The order of the fields is D gene, clone size, V gene, J gene, CDR3 protein, CDR3 DNA. The D gene is left open where the match is weak. Expanded clones get a size class; other rows say once, few or many, or leave the size out.

d_gene: TRBD1
abundance: many
v_gene: TRBV5-1
j_gene: TRBJ2-3
CDR3aa: CASRPGTERRDTQYF
CDR3nt: TGCGCCAGCAGACCCGGGACAGAGAGAAGGGATACGCAGTATTTT

d_gene: TRBD1
abundance: many
v_gene: TRBV2
j_gene: TRBJ1-5
CDR3aa: CASSVGGTNQPQHF
CDR3nt: TGTGCCAGCAGTGTAGGGGGCACGAATCAGCCCCAGCATTTT

d_gene: NA
abundance: NA
v_gene: TRBV5-1
j_gene: TRBJ1-2
CDR3aa: CASSLSGAGGYTF
CDR3nt: TGCGCCAGCAGCTTGTCAGGGGCTGGGGGCTACACCTTC

d_gene: NA
abundance: many
v_gene: TRBV2
j_gene: TRBJ2-2
CDR3aa: CASSLPGHAANTGELFF
CDR3nt: TGTGCCAGCAGTCTTCCTGGACATGCCGCGAACACCGGGGAGCTGTTTTTT

d_gene: TRBD2
abundance: many
v_gene: TRBV10-1
j_gene: TRBJ2-7
CDR3aa: CASSKPGLAVSYEQYF
CDR3nt: TGCGCCAGCAGTAAGCCGGGACTAGCAGTCTCCTACGAGCAGTACTTC

d_gene: TRBD1
abundance: once
v_gene: TRBV9
j_gene: TRBJ1-2
CDR3aa: CASSVNAGGNYGYTF
CDR3nt: TGTGCCAGCAGCGTAAACGCAGGGGGTAACTATGGCTACACCTTC

d_gene: NA
abundance: NA
v_gene: TRBV19
j_gene: TRBJ1-4
CDR3aa: CASSLDGRATNEKLFF
CDR3nt: TGTGCCAGTAGTCTGGACGGAAGGGCAACTAATGAAAAACTGTTTTTT

d_gene: NA
abundance: many
v_gene: TRBV6-5
j_gene: TRBJ1-5
CDR3aa: CASSYDGGNQPQHF
CDR3nt: TGTGCCAGCAGTTACGACGGCGGCAATCAGCCCCAGCATTTT

d_gene: TRBD2
abundance: many
v_gene: TRBV11-2
j_gene: TRBJ2-3
CDR3aa: CASSLRGGSADTQYF
CDR3nt: TGTGCCAGCAGCTTAAGGGGCGGGAGTGCAGATACGCAGTATTTT

d_gene: TRBD2
abundance: many
v_gene: TRBV2
j_gene: TRBJ2-3
CDR3aa: CASSGLARVISSTDTQYF
CDR3nt: TGTGCCAGCAGTGGACTAGCGAGAGTCATCTCTAGCACAGATACGCAGTATTTT

d_gene: NA
abundance: few
v_gene: TRBV29-1
j_gene: TRBJ1-2
CDR3aa: CSVAGFPNYGYTF
CDR3nt: TGCAGCGTTGCCGGATTTCCTAACTATGGCTACACCTTC

d_gene: NA
abundance: few
v_gene: TRBV4-1
j_gene: TRBJ1-2
CDR3aa: CASSQDFRTPRYGYTF
CDR3nt: TGCGCCAGCAGCCAAGATTTTAGAACCCCAAGATATGGCTACACCTTC

d_gene: NA
abundance: NA
v_gene: TRBV6-1
j_gene: TRBJ2-3
CDR3aa: CASSGEVVSDTQYF
CDR3nt: TGTGCCAGCAGTGGGGAGGTGGTTTCAGATACGCAGTATTTT

d_gene: NA
abundance: NA
v_gene: TRBV12-3/TRBV12-4
j_gene: TRBJ2-1
CDR3aa: CASSLVLAEQFF
CDR3nt: TGTGCCAGCAGTTTGGTATTGGCTGAGCAGTTCTTC

d_gene: TRBD1
abundance: many
v_gene: TRBV6-2/TRBV6-3
j_gene: TRBJ2-2
CDR3aa: CASSLGQGGFTGELFF
CDR3nt: TGTGCCAGCAGCCTAGGACAGGGAGGTTTCACCGGGGAGCTGTTTTTT

d_gene: NA
abundance: many
v_gene: TRBV18
j_gene: TRBJ2-7
CDR3aa: CASSPPYPRGRGEQYF
CDR3nt: TGTGCCAGCTCACCACCGTATCCCAGGGGAAGGGGCGAGCAGTACTTC

d_gene: NA
abundance: NA
v_gene: TRBV6-1
j_gene: TRBJ1-5
CDR3aa: CASSEFVQNNQPQHF
CDR3nt: TGTGCCAGCAGTGAATTTGTACAGAACAATCAGCCCCAGCATTTT

d_gene: TRBD2
abundance: few
v_gene: TRBV4-1
j_gene: TRBJ2-3
CDR3aa: CASSQDWGLAGADTQYF
CDR3nt: TGCGCCAGCAGCCAAGATTGGGGACTAGCGGGAGCAGATACGCAGTATTTT